This entry features one TCR beta chain sequence. Authors' processing steps: Cell counts per sample came from amplifying reference gene primers. Some clones are missing from TCRdb's copy, which holds only in-frame ones; the method was immunoSEQ multiplex PCR. V, J and clone size are those of that table, while D and trimming were read from the DNA. The data contain 150,000 to 200,000 clones, around 82% of them singletons. This sample stems from a study of blood T cell repertoires in COVID-19. Study context: The United States, Italy and Spain supplied acute and convalescent COVID-19 samples. T cells, B-cell-depleted T cells, or PBMCs provided the cDNA or gDNA that served as material.

CDR3 size: 14 residues. Germline CDR1 is SGHNT and CDR2 is YYREEE (reference sequence). V was trimmed by 4 bases and J by 0 bases, leaving 10 bases between them. The sample was peripheral blood. This clonotype originated in a man between 60 and 75 years old who had recovered from COVID-19. The gene calls are TRBV5-4 and TRBJ2-5; D may be TRBD2 (6 bases). The CDR3 reads CASSVRGNQETQYF. The CDR3 DNA reads as TGTGCCAGCAGCGTGCGGGGAAACCAAGAGACCCAGTACTTC.